Listed below are T cell receptor beta chains from one sample, sequenced in a study of T cells in Graves' hyperthyroidism and ophthalmopathy. One entry per CDR3 protein results from TCRdb running MiXCR on the multiplex PCR reads. Of 600,000 or so distinct CDR3 sequences in the sample, roughly 15% were seen once. The source material was blood. These receptors came from a woman aged 50 to 65 with Graves' ophthalmopathy. Each CDR3 is given with its conserved first and last residue. A D gene is named only where the DNA matches it firmly. Where a row states a size, it is once, few, many or the class of an expanded clone; other rows omit it.

CDR3 DNA | CDR3 protein | clone size | J gene | D gene | V gene
TGTGCCAGCTCTGCCCGGGAGGAGGCGTACAATGAGCAGTTCTTC | CASSAREEAYNEQFF | many | TRBJ2-1 | TRBD2 | TRBV18
TGTGCCAGCAGTGAGACAGGGGGAGGTGAAAAACTGTTTTTT | CASSETGGGEKLFF | many | TRBJ1-4 | TRBD1 | TRBV6-1
TGTGCCAGCAGCAAGCCTCCGGGACGGACCACAGATACGCAGTATTTT | CASSKPPGRTTDTQYF | many | TRBJ2-3 | - | TRBV11-1
TGTGCCAGCAGTTTATATGGCACAGGGGGAGATCGTGGGACCCAGCATTTT | CASSLYGTGGDRGTQHF | many | TRBJ1-5 | TRBD1 | TRBV27
TGTGCCAGCAGCCACAGGGGTGATACGCAGTATTTT | CASSHRGDTQYF | many | TRBJ2-3 | TRBD1 | TRBV7-2
TGCAGCGTTGAAGTTTCCAACAATGAGCAGTTCTTC | CSVEVSNNEQFF | - | TRBJ2-1 | - | TRBV29-1
TGTGCCAGCAGTCCCAGCGGTAGGAACACTGAAGCTTTCTTT | CASSPSGRNTEAFF | many | TRBJ1-1 | - | TRBV28
TGTGCCAGCAGCCCTACCAGGGTAACCTACGAGCAGTACTTC | CASSPTRVTYEQYF | - | TRBJ2-7 | - | TRBV13
TGCAGTGCTAGAGACAGGGGCGTTTCCTATGGCTACACCTTC | CSARDRGVSYGYTF | - | TRBJ1-2 | - | TRBV20-1
TGTGCCAGCAGTTTATTAAGGGCAGAGACCCAGTACTTC | CASSLLRAETQYF | - | TRBJ2-5 | - | TRBV28
TGTGCCAGTAGTATAGTCCCGGGAGGGCCAACAGATACGCAGTATTTT | CASSIVPGGPTDTQYF | few | TRBJ2-3 | TRBD2 | TRBV19
TGTGCCAGCAGCTTCGTGGACAGTACAAACGAGCAGTACTTC | CASSFVDSTNEQYF | - | TRBJ2-7 | - | TRBV5-6
TGTGCCACCGGACAGTCGACTGAAGCTTTCTTT | CATGQSTEAFF | many | TRBJ1-1 | - | TRBV28
TGTGCCTGCAACCTCAGGGGGCTCTCCTACGAGCAGTACTTC | CACNLRGLSYEQYF | many | TRBJ2-7 | TRBD1 | TRBV30
TGTGCCATCAGTGAGTCGGCCGGAGCCGGTGGGAACACCATATATTTT | CAISESAGAGGNTIYF | few | TRBJ1-3 | - | TRBV10-3
TGTGCCAGCAGCCTCACAGGACTAGCATCAACCGGGGAGCTGTTTTTT | CASSLTGLASTGELFF | many | TRBJ2-2 | TRBD2 | TRBV7-2
TGTGCCAACAGAAGGACAGGCGGAAATTCACCCCTCCACTTT | CANRRTGGNSPLHF | few | TRBJ1-6 | TRBD1 | TRBV6-1
TGTGCCAGCAGCGTAGACTTGCGGAACAACGAGCAGTACTTC | CASSVDLRNNEQYF | few | TRBJ2-7 | - | TRBV9
TGTGCCAGCGGACTAGCGGGAGTCTCAGATACGCAGTATTTT | CASGLAGVSDTQYF | - | TRBJ2-3 | TRBD2 | TRBV6-1
TGTGCCAGCAGTCCCCGGACAGGGGGCCTGACCCACCCCTCAAGTGAGCAGTTCTTC | CASSPRTGGLTHPSSEQFF | many | TRBJ2-1 | TRBD1 | TRBV28
TGTGCCACCACCGGGACGAACTATGGCTACACCTTC | CATTGTNYGYTF | many | TRBJ1-2 | - | TRBV28
TGTGCCAGCTCACCTTATCCGGGACAAATGAACACTGAAGCTTTCTTT | CASSPYPGQMNTEAFF | many | TRBJ1-1 | - | TRBV18
TGCAGCGTTCTCTCCCGGGACAGGAGCTCCTACGAGCAGTACTTC | CSVLSRDRSSYEQYF | few | TRBJ2-7 | TRBD1 | TRBV20-1
TGTGCCAGCAGTTACTCGAGACTTATCTCCTACGAGCAGTACTTC | CASSYSRLISYEQYF | many | TRBJ2-7 | - | TRBV6-2/TRBV6-3
TGCAGTGCTAAAGTTAGCGGGGCTTCGCCCTACGAGCAGTACTTC | CSAKVSGASPYEQYF | many | TRBJ2-7 | TRBD2 | TRBV20-1
TGTGCCAGCAGTGACTCGATGACAGGGGGCGACTATGGCTACACCTTC | CASSDSMTGGDYGYTF | - | TRBJ1-2 | TRBD1 | TRBV6-4
TGTGCCAGCAGCTTAGGTAGGGGGTTAAGAACCTACGAGCAGTACTTC | CASSLGRGLRTYEQYF | many | TRBJ2-7 | - | TRBV7-2
TGTGCCAGCAGCCAAGGCGCGGCTAGCCTGTCCTACGAGCAGTACTTC | CASSQGAASLSYEQYF | - | TRBJ2-7 | - | TRBV4-2
TGCAGTGCTAGATCGGATTTCGGGACAGGGGAACTGTGGGCAATTGGGCAGCCCCAGCATTTT | CSARSDFGTGELWAIGQPQHF | many | TRBJ1-5 | TRBD1 | TRBV20-1
TGTGCCAGCTCACCACGGGGCAGAAATCAGCCCCAGCATTTT | CASSPRGRNQPQHF | many | TRBJ1-5 | - | TRBV6-2/TRBV6-3
TGTGCCAGCAGCTTGCGGGAACCGACGTCCGAGCAGTACTTC | CASSLREPTSEQYF | few | TRBJ2-7 | - | TRBV5-4
TGTGCCAGCAGTTACTTTGGGGGTACTGAAGCTTTCTTT | CASSYFGGTEAFF | - | TRBJ1-1 | - | TRBV6-5
TGTGCCAGCAGATCGACCGGAGGGGATCGTAACTATGGCTACACCTTC | CASRSTGGDRNYGYTF | - | TRBJ1-2 | - | TRBV12-3/TRBV12-4
TGTGCCAGCTGGCCCCGCGGGAGGGCCGGGAATGAGCAGTTCTTC | CASWPRGRAGNEQFF | many | TRBJ2-1 | TRBD2 | TRBV28
TGTGCCACCAGTGATTTAGGGACTAGCAACTCCTACAATGAGCAGTTCTTC | CATSDLGTSNSYNEQFF | - | TRBJ2-1 | TRBD2 | TRBV24-1